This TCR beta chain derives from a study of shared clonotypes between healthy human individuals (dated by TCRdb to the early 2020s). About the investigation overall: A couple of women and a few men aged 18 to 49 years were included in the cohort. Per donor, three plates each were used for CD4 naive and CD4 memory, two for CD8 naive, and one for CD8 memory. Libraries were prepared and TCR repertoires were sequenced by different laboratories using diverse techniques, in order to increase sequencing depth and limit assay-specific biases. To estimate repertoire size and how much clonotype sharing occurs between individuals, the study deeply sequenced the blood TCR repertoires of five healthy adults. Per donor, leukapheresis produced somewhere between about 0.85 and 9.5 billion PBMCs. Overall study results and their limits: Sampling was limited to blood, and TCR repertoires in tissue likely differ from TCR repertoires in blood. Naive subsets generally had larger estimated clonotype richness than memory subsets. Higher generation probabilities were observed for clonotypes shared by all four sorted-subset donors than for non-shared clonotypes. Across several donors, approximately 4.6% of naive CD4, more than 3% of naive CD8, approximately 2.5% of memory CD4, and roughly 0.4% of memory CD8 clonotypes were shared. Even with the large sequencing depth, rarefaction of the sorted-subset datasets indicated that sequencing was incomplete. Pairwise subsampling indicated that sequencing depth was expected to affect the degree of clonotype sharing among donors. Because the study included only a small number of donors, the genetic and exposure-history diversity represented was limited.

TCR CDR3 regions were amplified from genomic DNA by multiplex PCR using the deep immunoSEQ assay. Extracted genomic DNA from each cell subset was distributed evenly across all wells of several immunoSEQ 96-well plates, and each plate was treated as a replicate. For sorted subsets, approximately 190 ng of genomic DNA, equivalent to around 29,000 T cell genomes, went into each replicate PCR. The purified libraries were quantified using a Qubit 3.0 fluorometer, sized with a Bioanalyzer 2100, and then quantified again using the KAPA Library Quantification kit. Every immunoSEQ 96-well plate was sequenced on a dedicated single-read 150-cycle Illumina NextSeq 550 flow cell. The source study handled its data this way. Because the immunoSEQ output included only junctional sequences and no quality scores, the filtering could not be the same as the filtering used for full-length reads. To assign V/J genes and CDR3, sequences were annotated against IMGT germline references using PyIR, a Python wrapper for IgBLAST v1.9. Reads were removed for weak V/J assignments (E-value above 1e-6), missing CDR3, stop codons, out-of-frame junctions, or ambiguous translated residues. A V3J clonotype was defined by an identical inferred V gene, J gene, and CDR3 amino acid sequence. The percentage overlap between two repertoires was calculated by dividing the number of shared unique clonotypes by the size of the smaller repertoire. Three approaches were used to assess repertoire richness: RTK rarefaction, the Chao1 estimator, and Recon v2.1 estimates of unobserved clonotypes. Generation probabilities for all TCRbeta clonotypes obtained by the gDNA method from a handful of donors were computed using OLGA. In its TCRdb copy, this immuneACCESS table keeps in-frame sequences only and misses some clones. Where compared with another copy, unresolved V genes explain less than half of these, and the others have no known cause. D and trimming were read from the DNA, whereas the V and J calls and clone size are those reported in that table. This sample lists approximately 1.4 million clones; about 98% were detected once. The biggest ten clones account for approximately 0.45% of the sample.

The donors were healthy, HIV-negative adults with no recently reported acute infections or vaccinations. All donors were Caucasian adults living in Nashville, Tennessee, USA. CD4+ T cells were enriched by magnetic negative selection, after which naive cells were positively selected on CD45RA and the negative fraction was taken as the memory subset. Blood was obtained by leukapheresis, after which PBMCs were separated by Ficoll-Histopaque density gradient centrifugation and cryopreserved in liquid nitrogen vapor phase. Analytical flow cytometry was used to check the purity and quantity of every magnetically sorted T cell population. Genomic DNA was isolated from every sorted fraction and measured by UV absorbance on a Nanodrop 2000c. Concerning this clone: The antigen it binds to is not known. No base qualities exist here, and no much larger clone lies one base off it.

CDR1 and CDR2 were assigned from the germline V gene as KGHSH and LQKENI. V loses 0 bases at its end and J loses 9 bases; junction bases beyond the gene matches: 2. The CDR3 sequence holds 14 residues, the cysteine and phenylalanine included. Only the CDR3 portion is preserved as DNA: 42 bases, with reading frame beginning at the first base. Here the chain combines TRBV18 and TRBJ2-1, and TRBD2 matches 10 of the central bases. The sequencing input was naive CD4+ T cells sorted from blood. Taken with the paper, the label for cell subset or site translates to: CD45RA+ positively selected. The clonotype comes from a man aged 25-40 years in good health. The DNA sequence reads TGTGCCAGCTCACCACCTTCTAGCGGGAGTGAGCAGTTCTTC. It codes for CASSPPSSGSEQFF.